What follows are 32 T cell receptor beta chains derived from one specimen sequenced in a study of tumor-infiltrating lymphocytes in primary liver carcinoma. Researchers generated TCR beta cDNA from about 450 ng of total RNA, relying on a constant-region primer. Slightly modified ARM-PCR served as the procedure for the TCR beta libraries. These libraries came from three rounds of nested multiplex PCR. Investigators reported that the first two PCR rounds, at 10 cycles each, used TRBV1-TRBV30 forward primers with a C-beta reverse primer. TCRdb used MiXCR to reprocess the multiplex PCR reads, holding one entry per CDR3 protein. The profile shows about 66,000 distinct CDR3 sequences, around 64% of them singletons. Taking about 19-31 mg of unsorted bulk tissue, the authors co-extracted RNA and DNA. Sequencing was done on a sample of liver tumor tissue from sampling region 4. This sample's subset: tumor region T4, right-lateral pole. These TCRs come from a man aged 35 to 55 with primary liver carcinoma and hepatitis B virus infection.

CDR3 loop: CASSIDRGYNEQFF. CDR3 coding DNA: TGTGCCAGCAGCATCGACAGGGGTTACAATGAGCAGTTCTTC. The chain is built from TRBV11-1 and TRBJ2-1; 8 bases fit TRBD1. In germline, CDR1 is SGHAT, CDR2 FQDESV (reference sequence). Trimming at V came to 5 bases and at J to 4 bases, leaving 4 bases not matched to a gene. CDR3 length equals 14 residues.

This clonotype was detected only once. One end of the junction fails to match germline, which may point to a read error. This sequence joins TRBV11-2 and TRBJ2-1; D unclear. There are 16 residues in the CDR3. Germline loops: CDR1 SGHAT, CDR2 FQNNGV. CDR3 DNA: TGTGCCAGCAGCTTAGATCCAGAGAGTTCCTATAATGAGCAGATCTTC. Its translation is CASSLDPESSYNEQIF.

This clonotype came up many times. The V call is TRBV5-1, the J call TRBJ1-2; no clear D gene. CDR3 length equals 16 residues. V lost 0 bases, J lost 4 bases, and 16 bases lay in between. Germline lookup yields CDR1 SGHRS and CDR2 YFSETQ. CDR3 loop: CASSLAPLENTYGYTF. CDR3 sequence (DNA): TGCGCCAGCAGCTTGGCGCCCCTTGAGAATACCTATGGCTACACCTTC.

Worth noting for this clonotype: The conserved phenylalanine or tryptophan normally closing the CDR3 is absent here, so this likely arose from a read error. The chain carries TRBV5-4 and TRBJ2-7; 8 positions agree with TRBD2. The CDR3 runs to 16 residues. CDR1 SGHNT and CDR2 YYREEE come from the germline V gene (reference sequence). V lost 2 bases and J lost 5; bases outside the gene matches: 12. This chain's CDR3 is CASSFGREGPQDEQYL. In DNA, the CDR3 is TGTGCCAGCAGCTTTGGTCGGGAGGGCCCTCAGGACGAGCAGTACCTC.

With regard to this clonotype: Germline is not matched at one junction end, which may reflect a read error. The rearrangement joins TRBV11-2 to TRBJ1-1; 8 bases map to TRBD1. CDR3 length: 14 amino acids. Germline V gene sequence: CDR1 SGHAT, CDR2 FQNNGV. This CDR3 is CTSSLTRGRVEAFF. In DNA form, the CDR3 reads TGTACCAGCAGCTTAACCAGGGGGCGAGTTGAAGCTTTCTTT.

The chain is built from TRBV5-1 and TRBJ1-2; a weak D match, TRBD1 (6 bases). Germline CDR1 reads SGHRS; CDR2 reads YFSETQ. This CDR3 is 15 amino acids long. V was shortened by 4 bases and J by 8 bases, with 21 bases between the two germline ends. CDR3 amino acids: CASSQDGGTIVGYTF. The CDR3, as DNA: TGCGCCAGCAGCCAAGACGGGGGCACTATAGTGGGCTACACCTTC.

Concerning this clonotype itself: One base away lies a much larger clone, so this may be a sequencing read error. The rearrangement uses TRBV25-1 and TRBJ2-3, with 9 nucleotides matching TRBD1. The CDR3 runs to 16 residues. Germline V lookup: CDR1 MGHDK, CDR2 SYGVNS. CDR3: CASSEFWDRDTETQYF. Here the CDR3 DNA reads TGTGCCAGCAGTGAATTCTGGGACAGGGACACAGAAACGCAGTATTTT.

In the case of this clonotype: A read error may produce the germline difference seen at one junction end. The J gene is TRBJ1-1, the V gene TRBV11-2, with a weak D call TRBD1 (5 bases). The CDR3 covers 14 residues. Germline V CDR1 and CDR2: SGHAT, FQNNGV. The CDR3 spells CASSVNAGGTEALF. Here the CDR3 DNA reads TGTGCCAGCAGCGTAAACGCCGGGGGGACTGAAGCTCTCTTT.

This clonotype showed up just once. The junction and the germline gene differ at one end; a read error may be behind it. The gene calls are TRBV11-2 and TRBJ1-1, with a tentative D call TRBD1 (6 bases). The CDR3 extends over 16 amino acids. The germline gives CDR1 SGHAT, CDR2 FQNNGV. The CDR3 DNA follows: TGCGCCAGCAACCTTAGGGGACACTTTGCTGACACTGAAGCTTTCTTT. As protein: CASNLRGHFADTEAFF.

This clonotype showed up many times. Germline and junction disagree at one end, which may indicate a read error. The chain links TRBV11-3 to TRBJ2-1; D is ambiguous. The germline V gene has CDR1 SGHNT and CDR2 YENEEA. CDR3 length: 14 residues. The CDR3 sequence is CASSLGVSNSEQLF. CDR3 DNA: TGTGCCAGCAGCTTAGGCGTCTCGAACAGTGAGCAGTTATTC.

The chain recombines TRBV4-1 with TRBJ2-2, with D possibly TRBD2 on 5 matching bases. Germline V gene lookup returns CDR1 MGHRA and CDR2 YSYEKL. The V and J ends lost 7 bases and 6 bases respectively, with 21 bases between them. This CDR3 is 16 amino acids long. CDR3 in DNA: TGCGCCAGCAACGATCTGGTCAGGAGGTTAGCCGGGGAGCTGTTTTTT. Translation: CASNDLVRRLAGELFF.

This clonotype was counted a single time. A much larger clone differs from this one at a single base, so this may be a read error. The gene calls are TRBV29-1 and TRBJ2-4; D is possibly TRBD1 (5 bases). Germline CDR1 SQVTM, CDR2 ANQGSEA. The CDR3 has 12 amino acids. The CDR3 spells CSVADTQNIQHF. The CDR3 coding sequence is TGCAGCGTTGCGGACACTCAAAACATCCAGCACTTC. Variable domain in full (rest from reference TRBV29-1 and TRBJ2-4): SAVISQKPSRDICQRGTSLTIQCQVDSQVTMMFWYRQQPGQSLTLIATANQGSEATYESGFVIDKFPISRPNLTFSTLTVSNMSPEDSSIYLCSVADTQNIQHFGAGTRLSVL.

This clonotype turned up a few times. One junction end disagrees with the germline gene, perhaps due to a read error. The rearrangement links TRBV10-3 to TRBJ2-3; 7 bases fit TRBD2. This CDR3 has 16 amino acids. Germline V lookup: CDR1 ENHRY, CDR2 SYGVKD. CDR3 DNA sequence: TGTGCCATCAGTGAGTCTAATAAGGGAGGGACGGATACGCGGTATTTT. It is translated as CAISESNKGGTDTRYF.

To note about this clonotype: A much bigger clone sits one base away, suggesting this may be a read error. The chain employs TRBV4-1 and TRBJ1-6, with D perhaps TRBD1 (6 bases). The CDR3 runs 17 residues. CDR1 is MGHRA, CDR2 YSYEKL, per germline. CDR3: CASSQDRGHGRNSPLHF. The CDR3 nucleotides are TGCGCCAGCAGCCAAGATCGGGGACACGGCCGGAATTCACCCCTCCACTTC.

A remark on this clonotype: A clone one base away is much larger, so this may be a read error. The chain uses TRBV24-1 and TRBJ1-6; D call uncertain. CDR1 is KGHDR, CDR2 SFDVKD, per germline. The CDR3 length is 13 residues. CDR3 loop: CATSAASYSHLHF. The CDR3 DNA follows: TGTGCCACCAGTGCGGCTTCCTATTCACACCTCCACTTT.

This clonotype was picked up many times. The genes are TRBV11-2 and TRBJ2-3; D gene uncertain. Germline CDR1 and CDR2: SGHAT and FQNNGV. The ends were cut back, 3 bases at V and 0 bases at J, with 4 bases in the middle. The CDR3 is 13 amino acids. The CDR3 region is CASSFHSTDTQYF. The DNA of the CDR3 is TGTGCCAGCAGCTTCCATAGCACAGATACGCAGTATTTT.

This clonotype was observed a handful of times. An end of the junction does not agree with germline; a read error may underlie this. V gene TRBV5-1 combines with J gene TRBJ2-1; 13 nucleotides agree with TRBD2. CDR3 length: 18 residues. Germline CDR1 and CDR2: SGHRS and YFSETQ. The CDR3 reads CTSSSTGLAGAVNNEQFF. Written as DNA, the CDR3 is TGCACCAGTAGCTCTACCGGACTAGCGGGAGCGGTGAACAATGAGCAGTTCTTC.

In this sample, this clonotype turned up once. The junction departs from the called germline gene at one end, perhaps through a read error. The CDR3 DNA reads TGTGCTAGCAGCCAAGAGTACGGACAGGGGTTTTGGATTGAAGCTTTCTTT. Its translation: CASSQEYGQGFWIEAFF. The chain recombines TRBV4-2 with TRBJ1-1, with TRBD1 matching 9 bases. This CDR3 is built from 17 residues. The germline gives CDR1 LGHNA, CDR2 YNFKEQ.

Details on this clonotype: An end of the junction does not agree with germline; a read error may underlie this. The CDR3 reads CACSQAGMGSEQFF. DNA of the CDR3: TGTGCCTGCAGCCAGGCGGGAATGGGAAGTGAGCAGTTCTTC. The V and J genes are TRBV14 and TRBJ2-1; tentative D call: TRBD2 (6 bases). Germline V gene sequence: CDR1 SGHDN, CDR2 FVKESK. The CDR3 loop spans 14 amino acids.

Concerning this clonotype itself: It may be a read error: a sequence one base away is much more abundant. The chain is built from TRBV30 and TRBJ2-1; no firm D call. Germline V gene sequence: CDR1 GTSNPN, CDR2 SVGIG (reference sequence). The CDR3 contains 11 residues. The CDR3 region is CVWSLLNEQFF. For the CDR3, the DNA is TGTGTCTGGAGTCTCCTCAATGAGCAGTTCTTC.

This clonotype was seen more than once but under ten times. This rearrangement joins TRBV6-1 to TRBJ2-7; 10 positions match TRBD1. This CDR3 has 16 amino acids. Germline-derived CDR1 and CDR2 are MNHNS and SASEGT. Unmatched junction bases numbered 8, after V lost 4 bases and J lost 2 bases. For the CDR3, the DNA is TGTGCCAGCAGTGGGGACCCGGGACAGGGGACCTACGAGCAGTACTTC. It translates to CASSGDPGQGTYEQYF.

For this clonotype: The junction does not match germline at one end; this may be a read error. The chain links TRBV4-1 to TRBJ2-1, with D possibly being TRBD2 (6 bases). The length of the CDR3 is 17 residues. Looked up from germline, CDR1 is MGHRA and CDR2 is YSYEKL. CDR3 amino acids: CASSQGLEFPPYIEQFF. The CDR3 nucleotides read TGCGCCAGCAGCCAGGGACTGGAGTTCCCTCCCTACATTGAGCAGTTCTTC.

Remarks on this clonotype: A much larger clone sits a single nucleotide away, making a read error possible. V gene TRBV7-8 combines with J gene TRBJ2-5; a weak D match, TRBD1 (6 bases). From germline, CDR1 is SGHVS and CDR2 FQNEAQ. The CDR3 consists of 14 residues. In nucleotides, the CDR3 is TGTGCCAGCAAGCAAGGGACAACCCAAGAGACCCGGTACTTC. Its protein product is CASKQGTTQETRYF.

Note on this clonotype: This could be a read error, since a much larger clone is one nucleotide away. This chain uses TRBV5-4 with TRBJ2-1; a weak D match, TRBD2 (5 bases). Per germline, CDR1 SGHNT and CDR2 YYREEE (reference sequence). V lost 2 bases and J lost 6, with 15 bases in between. This CDR3 has 15 residues. The CDR3 is CASSFPQWRSNEQFF. In nucleotides, the CDR3 is TGTGCCAGCAGCTTTCCACAGTGGAGGAGCAATGAGCAGTTCTTC. The full variable domain, in which reference TRBV5-4 and TRBJ2-1 provide the parts outside the CDR3, is ETGVTQSPTHLIKTRGQQVTLRCSSQSGHNTVSWYQQALGQGPQFIFQYYREEENGRGNFPPRFSGLQFPNYSSELNVNALELDDSALYLCASSFPQWRSNEQFFGPGTRLTVL.

This clonotype has just a few counts. The rearrangement joins TRBV12-3 or TRBV12-4 to TRBJ1-6, with 10 bases identical to TRBD1. The CDR3 length is 14 residues. V lost 9 bases to trimming and J lost 8 bases; unmatched junction nucleotides: 7. CDR3: CARSSGTGDSPLHF. In nucleotides, the CDR3 is TGTGCCAGGAGCTCCGGGACAGGGGATTCACCCCTCCACTTT.

This clonotype turned up a few times. This rearrangement joins TRBV29-1 to TRBJ1-1, with 8 nucleotides matching TRBD1. This CDR3 has 13 residues. In germline, CDR1 is SQVTM, CDR2 ANQGSEA. The V and J ends lost 7 bases and 4 bases, in that order; junction bases with no gene match: 8. Written as DNA, the CDR3 is TGCAGCGCTGGGACAGGCGGCGTCACTGAAGCTTTCTTT. Its protein is CSAGTGGVTEAFF.

This clonotype was seen a handful of times. The V call is TRBV13, the J call TRBJ2-7; tentatively, D is TRBD1 or TRBD2 (5 bases each). The CDR3 runs 15 residues. The V gene's germline CDR1 is PRHDT and CDR2 FYEKMQ (reference sequence). Trimming left V 5 bases short and J 0 bases short, with 14 bases between. Here the CDR3 DNA reads TGTGCCAGCAGCCCCCTGGCAGGGAGCTCCTACGAGCAGTACTTC. Protein: CASSPLAGSSYEQYF.

V usage is TRBV9 and J usage is TRBJ1-2; no firm D call. Germline-derived CDR1 and CDR2 are SGDLS and YYNGEE. The CDR3 runs to 15 residues. V was cut by 3 bases and J by 4 bases, with 16 bases left in between. The CDR3 region has the DNA TGTGCCAGCAGCGCCCACAGCCGCCGCGGCTATGGCTACACCTTC. This translates into CASSAHSRRGYGYTF.

At least ten counts were recorded for this clonotype. The genes are TRBV10-1 and TRBJ2-4; 10 nucleotides align to TRBD2. CDR3 length: 16 amino acids. V trimming: 6 bases; J trimming: 2 bases; junction bases outside the gene matches: 7. From germline, CDR1 is WNHNN and CDR2 SYGVQD (reference sequence). The CDR3 sequence: CASSTLAGRTKNIQYF. CDR3 DNA: TGCGCCAGCAGCACACTAGCGGGAAGGACCAAAAACATTCAGTACTTC.

In its sample, this clonotype was seen many times. The chain is built from TRBV12-3 or TRBV12-4 and TRBJ2-1; possibly TRBD2 for D (5 bases). V gave up 1 base and J gave up 9 bases, with 13 bases separating them. This CDR3 has 14 residues. The CDR3 sequence is CASSLVVGSGEQFF. The CDR3, as DNA: TGTGCCAGCAGTTTAGTCGTTGGGAGCGGTGAGCAGTTCTTC.

The rearrangement uses TRBV6-1 and TRBJ1-1; the D gene is possibly TRBD1 (5 bases). Germline V lookup: CDR1 MNHNS, CDR2 SASEGT. The ends were cut back, 4 bases at V and 4 bases at J, with 19 bases in the middle. The CDR3 has 16 residues. CDR3 region: CASSATRPGRGTEAFF. DNA for the CDR3: TGTGCCAGCAGTGCGACTCGACCGGGACGGGGCACTGAAGCTTTCTTT.

Regarding this clonotype: Since no conserved phenylalanine or tryptophan closes the CDR3, a read error is the likely cause. Because the CDR3's place on the DNA is in doubt, the DNA is left out and the CDR3 is given as listed by TCRdb. This rearrangement joins TRBV6-2 or TRBV6-3 to TRBJ1-1. The CDR3 numbers 14 amino acids, ends counted. Per germline, CDR1 MNHEY and CDR2 SVGEGT. The CDR3 here is CASSYPELNTEAFI.